A selection of T cell receptor beta chains follows, all from one sample in a study of T cell responses to AZD1222 COVID-19 vaccine. Method: immunoSEQ multiplex PCR; TCRdb's copy keeps in-frame clones and lacks some. The repertoire has around 130,000 clones, around 91% of them found once; the top ten carry over 1.5%. This material consisted of peripheral blood, taken on day 0 of AZD1222 vaccination. The receptor set was obtained from an adult in good health. The CDR3 runs from the conserved cysteine through the conserved F or W. A D gene is named only where the DNA matches it firmly. Not every row has a clone size; where given, it reads once, few, many or a size class.

d_call	clone_size	v_call	j_call	cdr3_nt	cdr3_aa
-	once	TRBV7-3	TRBJ1-3	TGTGCCAGCAGCCCCCACGACAGACTTGGAAACACCATATATTTT	CASSPHDRLGNTIYF
-	-	TRBV6-1	TRBJ1-1	TGTGCCAGCAGTGACGGGTGGGTGAACACTGAAGCTTTCTTT	CASSDGWVNTEAFF
TRBD2	-	TRBV10-3	TRBJ2-2	TGTGCCATCAGTCGGCGGGGGACGAACACCGGGGAGCTGTTTTTT	CAISRRGTNTGELFF
TRBD1	-	TRBV27	TRBJ1-5	TGTGCCAGCAGTTACGGGGGGACAGGGAATCAGCCCCAGCATTTT	CASSYGGTGNQPQHF
TRBD2	-	TRBV25-1	TRBJ2-1	TGTGCCAGCAGTACAAGCGGGGAACCTTACAATGAGCAGTTCTTC	CASSTSGEPYNEQFF
-	-	TRBV19	TRBJ2-1	TGTGCCAGTAGTATCCCCAGCACAGGGTTCGGGGAGCAGTTCTTC	CASSIPSTGFGEQFF
-	-	TRBV7-2	TRBJ1-1	TGTGCCAGCAGCCCAGGGGCCCTGGGGGCTTTCTTT	CASSPGALGAFF
-	once	TRBV19	TRBJ1-3	TGTGCCAGTAGTCTGACAGCCTCTGGAAACACCATATATTTT	CASSLTASGNTIYF
-	-	TRBV12-3/TRBV12-4	TRBJ2-3	TGTGCCAGCAGTCTCAGGAGCACAGATACGCAGTATTTT	CASSLRSTDTQYF
-	-	TRBV6-4	TRBJ1-1	TGTGCCAGCAGTGACTCGGGGACCCCAATGAACACTGAAGCTTTCTTT	CASSDSGTPMNTEAFF
TRBD2	-	TRBV9	TRBJ2-1	TGTGCCAGCAGCGTTGACAGCGGGAGGGCCTACAATGAGCAGTTCTTC	CASSVDSGRAYNEQFF
TRBD2	-	TRBV6-5	TRBJ2-1	TGTGCCAGCAGTTGGACTAGCGGGGGTCCGGGTAATGAGCAGTTCTTC	CASSWTSGGPGNEQFF
-	-	TRBV10-3	TRBJ1-1	TGTGCCATCAGCGATTACAGGGCCTCGAACACTGAAGCTTTCTTT	CAISDYRASNTEAFF
TRBD1	-	TRBV28	TRBJ1-5	TGTGCCAGCAGTCAGTTCTCAGGGGGCGCGGGCAATCAGCCCCAGCATTTT	CASSQFSGGAGNQPQHF
-	-	TRBV6-5	TRBJ1-2	TGTGCCAGCAGTTACTCGATGGCAGGGACGACCTATGGCTACACCTTC	CASSYSMAGTTYGYTF
TRBD1	-	TRBV19	TRBJ1-1	TGTGCCAGTAGTGTAAACAGGGGGCGGACTGAAGCTTTCTTT	CASSVNRGRTEAFF
-	-	TRBV18	TRBJ2-1	TGTGCCAGCTCACCACGTCGGGGGCTCCAGCGGGGTGACTCCTACAATGAGCAGTTCTTC	CASSPRRGLQRGDSYNEQFF
TRBD2	once	TRBV7-8	TRBJ2-3	TGTGCCAGCAGCGCGGGACTAGCGGGGATTGGAACGCAGTATTTT	CASSAGLAGIGTQYF
-	-	TRBV6-5	TRBJ1-3	TGTGCCAGCCGCAGCTCTGGAAACACCATATATTTT	CASRSSGNTIYF
-	-	TRBV6-6	TRBJ1-6	TGTGCCAGCATACAGGGAAATTCACCCCTCCACTTT	CASIQGNSPLHF
TRBD2	-	TRBV5-6	TRBJ2-1	TGTGCCAGCAGAATTAGCGGGGGAGGTGAGCAGTTCTTC	CASRISGGGEQFF
-	-	TRBV5-8	TRBJ1-5	TGTGCCAGCAGCTCAGCGGTAGGACAAGGAGATCAGCCCCAGCATTTT	CASSSAVGQGDQPQHF
TRBD2	-	TRBV23-1	TRBJ2-2	TGCGCCAGCAGTCAAGGGACTAGCAGCTTCACCGGGGAGCTGTTTTTT	CASSQGTSSFTGELFF